This T cell receptor (beta chain) appears in the sequencing data of a study of blood T cell repertoires in COVID-19. Looking at the study overall: Sites in the United States, Italy and Spain provided acute and convalescent COVID-19 samples. From T cells, B-cell-depleted T cells, or PBMCs came the material, which was cDNA or gDNA.

Trimming took off 4 bases at V and 1 base at J, with 11 bases between the two ends. In germline, CDR1 is SGHTA, CDR2 FQGNSA. CDR3 length: 15 residues. In the authors' workflow: How many nucleated cells were present was estimated from reference gene primer amplification. Using immunoSEQ multiplex PCR, the repertoire was profiled, and TCRdb retains in-frame clones only, with some absent. The V and J calls and clone size come from that table; D and trimming were worked out from the DNA. Here the sample spans about 130,000 clones, about 81% being singletons. This sequence was found in a young man with COVID-19, enrolled during active disease. V usage is TRBV7-2 and J usage is TRBJ1-5, with D perhaps TRBD1 (6 bases). Sequenced material: peripheral blood. In nucleotides, the CDR3 is TGTGCCAGCAGCTCTGATACAGGGAGCAATCAGCCCCAGCATTTT. It is translated as CASSSDTGSNQPQHF.